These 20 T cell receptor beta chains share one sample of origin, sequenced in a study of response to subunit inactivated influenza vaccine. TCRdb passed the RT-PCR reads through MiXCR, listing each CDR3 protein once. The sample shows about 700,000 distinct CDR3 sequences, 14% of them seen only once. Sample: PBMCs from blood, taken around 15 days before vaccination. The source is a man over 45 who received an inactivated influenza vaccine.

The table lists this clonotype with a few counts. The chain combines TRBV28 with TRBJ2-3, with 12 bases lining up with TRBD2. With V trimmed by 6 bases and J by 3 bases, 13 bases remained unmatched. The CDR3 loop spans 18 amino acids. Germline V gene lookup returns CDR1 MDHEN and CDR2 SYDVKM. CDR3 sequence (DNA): TGTGCCAGCAGCGGTTTCGGGACTAGCGGGCTCGGTACAGATACGCAGTATTTT. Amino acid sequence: CASSGFGTSGLGTDTQYF.

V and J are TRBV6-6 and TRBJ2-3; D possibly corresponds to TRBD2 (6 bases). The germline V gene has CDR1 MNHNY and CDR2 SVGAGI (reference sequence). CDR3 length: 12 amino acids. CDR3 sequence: CAIAVGSDTQYF. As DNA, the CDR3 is TGTGCGATAGCGGTAGGCTCAGATACGCAGTATTTT.

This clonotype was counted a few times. The CDR3 DNA sequence: TGCAGCGTTCAAAGGAGCCTAGCGAGAGGCGATGAGCAGTTCTTC. It is translated as CSVQRSLARGDEQFF. This chain links TRBV29-1 with TRBJ2-1; D perhaps matches TRBD2 (6 bases). The CDR3 is made up of 15 amino acids. Germline CDR1 is SQVTM and CDR2 is ANQGSEA. Trimming pared 5 bases from V and 8 bases from J, leaving 22 bases between.

Here the CDR3 reads CASSLGPQAYGYTF. The CDR3 region has the DNA TGCGCCAGCAGCCTCGGACCCCAGGCCTATGGCTACACCTTC. This sequence joins TRBV5-1 and TRBJ1-2; unclear D gene. The CDR3 runs to 14 residues. The V gene's germline CDR1 is SGHRS and CDR2 YFSETQ. Trimming took 4 bases from V and 4 from J, leaving 14 bases between them. The whole variable domain, remainder taken from reference TRBV5-1 and TRBJ1-2, is KAGVTQTPRYLIKTRGQQVTLSCSPISGHRSVSWYQQTPGQGLQFLFEYFSETQRNKGNFPGRFSGRQFSNSRSEMNVSTLELGDSALYLCASSLGPQAYGYTFGSGTRLTVV.

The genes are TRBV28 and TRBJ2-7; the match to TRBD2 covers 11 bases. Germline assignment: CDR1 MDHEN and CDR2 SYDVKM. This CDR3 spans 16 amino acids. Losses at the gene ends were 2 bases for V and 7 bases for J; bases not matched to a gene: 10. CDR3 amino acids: CASSLELLAGVSEQYF. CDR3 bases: TGTGCCAGCAGTTTAGAGTTACTAGCGGGAGTGAGTGAGCAGTACTTC.

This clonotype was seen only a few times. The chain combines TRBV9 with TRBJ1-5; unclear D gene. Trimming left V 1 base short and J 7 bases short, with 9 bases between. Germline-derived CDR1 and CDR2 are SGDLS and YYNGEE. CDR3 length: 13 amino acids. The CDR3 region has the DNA TGTGCCAGCAGCGTATCCAGCGGGCAGCCCCAGCATTTT. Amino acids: CASSVSSGQPQHF. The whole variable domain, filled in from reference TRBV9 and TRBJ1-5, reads DSGVTQTPKHLITATGQRVTLRCSPRSGDLSVYWYQQSLDQGLQFLIQYYNGEERAKGNILERFSAQQFPDLHSELNLSSLELGDSALYFCASSVSSGQPQHFGDGTRLSIL.

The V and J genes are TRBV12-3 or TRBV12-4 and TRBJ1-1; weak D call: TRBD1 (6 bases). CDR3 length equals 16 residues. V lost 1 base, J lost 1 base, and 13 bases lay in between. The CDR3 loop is CASSLVAPGANTEAFF. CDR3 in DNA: TGTGCCAGCAGTTTAGTCGCGCCGGGGGCGAACACTGAAGCTTTCTTT.

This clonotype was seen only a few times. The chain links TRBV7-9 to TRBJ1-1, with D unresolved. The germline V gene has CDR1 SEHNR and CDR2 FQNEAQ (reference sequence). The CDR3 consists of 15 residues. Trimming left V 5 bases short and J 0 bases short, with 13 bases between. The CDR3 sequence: CASSNLGAMNTEAFF. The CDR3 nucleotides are TGTGCCAGCAGCAACTTGGGAGCCATGAACACTGAAGCTTTCTTT.

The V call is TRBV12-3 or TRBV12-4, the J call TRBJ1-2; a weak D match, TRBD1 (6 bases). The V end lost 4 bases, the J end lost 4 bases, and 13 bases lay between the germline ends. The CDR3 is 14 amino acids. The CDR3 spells CASSSYGRGYGYTF. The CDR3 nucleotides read TGTGCCAGCAGTTCTTATGGCAGGGGCTATGGCTACACCTTC.

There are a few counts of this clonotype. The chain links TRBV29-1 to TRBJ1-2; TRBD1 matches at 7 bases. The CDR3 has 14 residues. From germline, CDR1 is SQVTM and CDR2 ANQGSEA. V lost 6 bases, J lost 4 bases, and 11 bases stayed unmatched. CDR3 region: CSVLDRSSSYGYTF. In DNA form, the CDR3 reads TGCAGCGTCCTGGACAGGAGCTCTTCCTATGGCTACACCTTC. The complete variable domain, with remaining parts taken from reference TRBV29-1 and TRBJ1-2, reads SAVISQKPSRDICQRGTSLTIQCQVDSQVTMMFWYRQQPGQSLTLIATANQGSEATYESGFVIDKFPISRPNLTFSTLTVSNMSPEDSSIYLCSVLDRSSSYGYTFGSGTRLTVV.

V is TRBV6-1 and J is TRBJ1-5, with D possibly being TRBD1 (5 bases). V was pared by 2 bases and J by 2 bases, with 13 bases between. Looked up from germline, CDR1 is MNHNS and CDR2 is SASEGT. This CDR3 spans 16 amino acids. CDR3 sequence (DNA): TGTGCCAGCAGTGAAAATGGGGCCGCGGGCAATCAGCCCCAGCATTTT. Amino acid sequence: CASSENGAAGNQPQHF.

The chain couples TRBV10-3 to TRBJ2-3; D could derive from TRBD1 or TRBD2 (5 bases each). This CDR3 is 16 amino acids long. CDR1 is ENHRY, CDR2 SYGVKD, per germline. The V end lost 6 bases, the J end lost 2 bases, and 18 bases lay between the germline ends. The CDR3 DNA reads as TGTGCCATCAGCGGTGGGGGACGGAAGCACACAGATACGCAGTATTTT. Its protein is CAISGGGRKHTDTQYF.

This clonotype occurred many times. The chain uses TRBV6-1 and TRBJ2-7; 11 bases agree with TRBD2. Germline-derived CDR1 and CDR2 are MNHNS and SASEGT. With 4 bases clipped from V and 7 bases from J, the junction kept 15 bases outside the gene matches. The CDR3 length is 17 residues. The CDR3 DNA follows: TGTGCCAGCAGTGCCCGGATCGGGACTAGCGGCACTAGGGAGCAGTACTTC. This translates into CASSARIGTSGTREQYF.

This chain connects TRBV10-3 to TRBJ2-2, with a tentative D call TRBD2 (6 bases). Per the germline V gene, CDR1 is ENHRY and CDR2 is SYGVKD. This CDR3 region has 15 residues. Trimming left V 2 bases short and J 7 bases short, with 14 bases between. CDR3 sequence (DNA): TGTGCCATCAGTGAGAGGGACTCGCCGGGCGGGGAGCTGTTTTTT. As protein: CAISERDSPGGELFF.

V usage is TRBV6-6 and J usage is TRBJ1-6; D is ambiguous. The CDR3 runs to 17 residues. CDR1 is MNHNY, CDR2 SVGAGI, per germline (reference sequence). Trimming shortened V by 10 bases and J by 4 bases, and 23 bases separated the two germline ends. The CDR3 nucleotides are TGTGCCACATCAGACTCCAGCGGAGTAGATTATAATTCACCCCTCCACTTT. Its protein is CATSDSSGVDYNSPLHF.

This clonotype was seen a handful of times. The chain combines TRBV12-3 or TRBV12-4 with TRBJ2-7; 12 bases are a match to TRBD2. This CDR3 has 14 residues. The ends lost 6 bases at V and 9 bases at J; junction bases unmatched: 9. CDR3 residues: CASRPGLAGQVQYF. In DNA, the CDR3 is TGTGCCAGCAGACCCGGACTAGCGGGACAGGTGCAGTACTTC.

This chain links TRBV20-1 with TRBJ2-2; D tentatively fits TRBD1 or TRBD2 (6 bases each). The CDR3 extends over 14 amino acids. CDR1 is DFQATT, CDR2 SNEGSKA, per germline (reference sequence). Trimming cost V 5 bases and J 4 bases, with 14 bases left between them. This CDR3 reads CSAGGGGGTGELFF. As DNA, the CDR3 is TGCAGTGCTGGAGGAGGGGGAGGCACCGGGGAGCTGTTTTTT.

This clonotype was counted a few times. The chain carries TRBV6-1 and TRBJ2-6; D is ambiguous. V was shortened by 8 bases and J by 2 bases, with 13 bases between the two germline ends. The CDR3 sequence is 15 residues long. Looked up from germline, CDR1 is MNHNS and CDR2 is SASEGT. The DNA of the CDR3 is TGTGCCAGCGGGGTTCCTGGGGCTGGGGCCAACGTCCTGACTTTC. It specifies CASGVPGAGANVLTF.

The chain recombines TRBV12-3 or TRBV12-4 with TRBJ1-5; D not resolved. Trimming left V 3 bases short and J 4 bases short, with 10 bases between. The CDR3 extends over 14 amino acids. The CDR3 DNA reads TGTGCCAGCAGTTTGACACAGAGTAATCAGCCCCAGCATTTT. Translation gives CASSLTQSNQPQHF.

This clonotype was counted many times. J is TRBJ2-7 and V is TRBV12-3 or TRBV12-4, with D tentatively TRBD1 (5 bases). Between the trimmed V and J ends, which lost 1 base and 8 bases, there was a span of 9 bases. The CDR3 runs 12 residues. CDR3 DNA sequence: TGTGCCAGCAGTTTAGGACAGCCAAAGCAGTACTTC. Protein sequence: CASSLGQPKQYF.